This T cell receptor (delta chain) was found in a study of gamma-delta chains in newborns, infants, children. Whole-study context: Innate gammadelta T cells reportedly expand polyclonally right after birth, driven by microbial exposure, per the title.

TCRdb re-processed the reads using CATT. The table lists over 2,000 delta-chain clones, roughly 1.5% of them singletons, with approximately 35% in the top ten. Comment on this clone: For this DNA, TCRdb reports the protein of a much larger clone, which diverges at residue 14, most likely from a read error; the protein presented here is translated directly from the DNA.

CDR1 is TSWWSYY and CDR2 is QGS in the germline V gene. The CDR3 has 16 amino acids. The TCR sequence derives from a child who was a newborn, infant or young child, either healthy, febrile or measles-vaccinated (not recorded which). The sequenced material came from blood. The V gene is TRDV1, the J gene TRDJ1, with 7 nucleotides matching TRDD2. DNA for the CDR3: TGTGCTCTTGGTCATCTTCCTATGAAAACAACCGATAAACCCATCTTT. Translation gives CALGHLPMKTTDKPIF.